A selection of T cell receptor beta chains follows, all from one sample in a study of blood T cells in healthy people across ages. TCRdb called the 5' RACE reads again in MiXCR, with one record for every CDR3 protein. Of around 750,000 distinct CDR3 sequences in the sample, approximately 53% were seen once. Sequences were obtained from blood. The source is an older man in good health. The CDR3 runs from the conserved cysteine through the conserved F or W. D genes are given only for firm matches. Rows may omit the clone size; those that give it use once, few, many or a size class.

v_call: TRBV24-1; clone_size: few; j_call: TRBJ2-3; d_call: -; cdr3_nt: TGTGCCACCAGTGACCCCAGGGGGGGCACAGATACGCAGTATTTT; cdr3_aa: CATSDPRGGTDTQYF
v_call: TRBV7-2; clone_size: -; j_call: TRBJ2-3; d_call: -; cdr3_nt: TGTGCCAGCAGCTTTCGGAGAGGCAGCACAGATACGCAGTATTTT; cdr3_aa: CASSFRRGSTDTQYF
v_call: TRBV7-9; clone_size: few; j_call: TRBJ2-1; d_call: -; cdr3_nt: TGTGCCAGCAGCCCTATCGTCAATGAGCAGTTCTTC; cdr3_aa: CASSPIVNEQFF
v_call: TRBV29-1; clone_size: -; j_call: TRBJ2-1; d_call: TRBD2; cdr3_nt: TGCAGCGACGGACTAGCGGGAGGTAGGGACTCCTACAATGAGCAGTTCTTC; cdr3_aa: CSDGLAGGRDSYNEQFF
v_call: TRBV29-1; clone_size: few; j_call: TRBJ2-3; d_call: TRBD1; cdr3_nt: TGCAGCGTTACGGGCGGGGGACAGGGCTTGAGATACGCGTATTTT; cdr3_aa: CSVTGGGQGLRYAYF
v_call: TRBV10-3; clone_size: few; j_call: TRBJ1-2; d_call: -; cdr3_nt: TGTGCCATCGAGACAGAGCATTATGGCTACACCTTC; cdr3_aa: CAIETEHYGYTF
v_call: TRBV7-2; clone_size: few; j_call: TRBJ1-2; d_call: TRBD1; cdr3_nt: TGTGCCAGCAGCCCCCCGTCAGGGGGGGTGCGTGGCTACACCTTC; cdr3_aa: CASSPPSGGVRGYTF
v_call: TRBV29-1; clone_size: -; j_call: TRBJ1-2; d_call: -; cdr3_nt: TGCAGCGTCCTCGGCGCGGGCTATGGCTACACCTTC; cdr3_aa: CSVLGAGYGYTF
v_call: TRBV6-5; clone_size: -; j_call: TRBJ2-5; d_call: -; cdr3_nt: TGTGCCAGCAGTTACGTGGCAGGGGGGCCATTAGAGCAGTACTTC; cdr3_aa: CASSYVAGGPLEQYF
v_call: TRBV7-2; clone_size: few; j_call: TRBJ2-3; d_call: -; cdr3_nt: TGTGCCAGCAGCTTCGCACGGAACACAGATACGCAGTATTTT; cdr3_aa: CASSFARNTDTQYF
v_call: TRBV28; clone_size: -; j_call: TRBJ2-3; d_call: TRBD2; cdr3_nt: TGTGCCAGCAGTTCCCTAGCGGGAGGCGACACAGATACGCAGTATTTT; cdr3_aa: CASSSLAGGDTDTQYF
v_call: TRBV3-1; clone_size: -; j_call: TRBJ2-1; d_call: -; cdr3_nt: TGTGCCAGCGAATTGACGGGGACTTACAATGAGCAGTTCTTC; cdr3_aa: CASELTGTYNEQFF
v_call: TRBV7-9; clone_size: few; j_call: TRBJ1-2; d_call: -; cdr3_nt: TGTGCCAGCAGCTTATTGCGAGACACCAACTATGGCTACACCTTC; cdr3_aa: CASSLLRDTNYGYTF
v_call: TRBV12-3/TRBV12-4; clone_size: few; j_call: TRBJ2-7; d_call: -; cdr3_nt: TGTGCCAGCAACATGGACTCCTACGAGCAGTACTTC; cdr3_aa: CASNMDSYEQYF
v_call: TRBV6-4; clone_size: -; j_call: TRBJ1-4; d_call: -; cdr3_nt: TGTGCCAGCAGTGACTCTGCAGGGGCTAATGAAAAACTGTTTTTT; cdr3_aa: CASSDSAGANEKLFF
v_call: TRBV29-1; clone_size: -; j_call: TRBJ2-7; d_call: -; cdr3_nt: TGCAGCGTTACCGGGACCTCTTACTACGAGCAGTACTTC; cdr3_aa: CSVTGTSYYEQYF
v_call: TRBV20-1; clone_size: few; j_call: TRBJ1-4; d_call: TRBD1; cdr3_nt: TGCAGTGCGTCCGCTACAGGGGGAGGCGAAAAACTGTTTTTT; cdr3_aa: CSASATGGGEKLFF
v_call: TRBV29-1; clone_size: few; j_call: TRBJ2-7; d_call: -; cdr3_nt: TGCAGCGTCAGACTGTCGCCGTACGAGCAGTACTTC; cdr3_aa: CSVRLSPYEQYF
v_call: TRBV27; clone_size: -; j_call: TRBJ2-7; d_call: -; cdr3_nt: TGTGCCAGCAGTTGGGGTCCCTCCTACGAGCAGTACTTC; cdr3_aa: CASSWGPSYEQYF
v_call: TRBV11-2; clone_size: -; j_call: TRBJ2-4; d_call: -; cdr3_nt: TGTGCCAGCAGCCCGGACAGAAATCCGGGGAACATTCAGTACTTC; cdr3_aa: CASSPDRNPGNIQYF
v_call: TRBV29-1; clone_size: few; j_call: TRBJ1-2; d_call: -; cdr3_nt: TGCAGCTCTGCGGGCAGAGAGTATGGCTACACCTTC; cdr3_aa: CSSAGREYGYTF
v_call: TRBV12-3/TRBV12-4; clone_size: -; j_call: TRBJ2-5; d_call: -; cdr3_nt: TGTGCCAGCAGTTTACGGGACTCCCAAGAGACCCAGTACTTC; cdr3_aa: CASSLRDSQETQYF
v_call: TRBV29-1; clone_size: -; j_call: TRBJ2-5; d_call: TRBD1; cdr3_nt: TGCAGCGTTGAAGATATGGACAGGGGGCGGGGGACCCAGTACTTC; cdr3_aa: CSVEDMDRGRGTQYF
v_call: TRBV9; clone_size: once; j_call: TRBJ2-5; d_call: -; cdr3_nt: TGTGCCAGCAGCCCCTGGCCCAGAGAGACCCAGTACTTC; cdr3_aa: CASSPWPRETQYF
v_call: TRBV6-1; clone_size: -; j_call: TRBJ2-1; d_call: -; cdr3_nt: TGTGCCAGCAGTGCTCTGCCCCTCTCCTACAATGAGCAGTTCTTC; cdr3_aa: CASSALPLSYNEQFF
v_call: TRBV6-2/TRBV6-3; clone_size: -; j_call: TRBJ1-2; d_call: TRBD1; cdr3_nt: TGTGCCAGCAGTAACGGACAGGTTCATGGCTACACCTTC; cdr3_aa: CASSNGQVHGYTF
v_call: TRBV5-1; clone_size: -; j_call: TRBJ2-1; d_call: TRBD2; cdr3_nt: TGCGCCAGCAGCTTCGGACTAGCGGGAGGCCCCAATGAGCAGTTCTTC; cdr3_aa: CASSFGLAGGPNEQFF
v_call: TRBV5-1; clone_size: -; j_call: TRBJ2-1; d_call: TRBD2; cdr3_nt: TGCGCCAGCAGCTTCTCAGAGACTAGCGGGAGCAATGAGCAGTTCTTC; cdr3_aa: CASSFSETSGSNEQFF
v_call: TRBV7-9; clone_size: many; j_call: TRBJ2-7; d_call: -; cdr3_nt: TGTGCCAGCAGCTTAGGGGCCTACGAGCAGTACTTC; cdr3_aa: CASSLGAYEQYF
v_call: TRBV12-5; clone_size: -; j_call: TRBJ2-1; d_call: -; cdr3_nt: TGTGCTAGTGGTTTCCCGTCGACCGGGAGATTCAGCAATGAGCAGTTCTTC; cdr3_aa: CASGFPSTGRFSNEQFF
v_call: TRBV2; clone_size: -; j_call: TRBJ2-1; d_call: TRBD2; cdr3_nt: TGTGCCAGCAGAGGACTAGCGGAGCAGTTCTTC; cdr3_aa: CASRGLAEQFF
v_call: TRBV24-1; clone_size: -; j_call: TRBJ1-6; d_call: -; cdr3_nt: TGTGCCACCAGTGACAGCACAACGATTAATTCACCCCTCCACTTT; cdr3_aa: CATSDSTTINSPLHF
v_call: TRBV6-5; clone_size: -; j_call: TRBJ1-2; d_call: -; cdr3_nt: TGTGCCAGCAGTTTATCCGGGAGCCAAGGGGGCTACACCTTC; cdr3_aa: CASSLSGSQGGYTF
v_call: TRBV2; clone_size: -; j_call: TRBJ1-2; d_call: -; cdr3_nt: TGTGCCAGCAGGGGGTCGGAGACAGTAATACGCTACACCTTC; cdr3_aa: CASRGSETVIRYTF
v_call: TRBV29-1; clone_size: -; j_call: TRBJ2-7; d_call: -; cdr3_nt: TGCAGCGCCCGGGTAGCCGCCGAGCAGTACTTC; cdr3_aa: CSARVAAEQYF
v_call: TRBV18; clone_size: -; j_call: TRBJ2-1; d_call: TRBD2; cdr3_nt: TGTGCCAGCTCCGGGGGGGGCGATGAGCAGTTCTTC; cdr3_aa: CASSGGGDEQFF
v_call: TRBV20-1; clone_size: -; j_call: TRBJ1-2; d_call: TRBD1; cdr3_nt: TGCAGTGCCCAGACAGGGTTCTATGGCTACACCTTC; cdr3_aa: CSAQTGFYGYTF
v_call: TRBV6-1; clone_size: -; j_call: TRBJ2-7; d_call: -; cdr3_nt: TGTGCCGCCCAGGACGTAACCTACGAGCAGTACTTC; cdr3_aa: CAAQDVTYEQYF
v_call: TRBV12-3/TRBV12-4; clone_size: few; j_call: TRBJ2-5; d_call: -; cdr3_nt: TGTGCCAGCAGGAGCCGCGGAGGCGGGCGAGAGACCCAGTACTTC; cdr3_aa: CASRSRGGGRETQYF
v_call: TRBV20-1; clone_size: -; j_call: TRBJ1-2; d_call: -; cdr3_nt: TGCAGTTCTCCGAGGCCCGACGCCCCCGACGGCTACACCTTC; cdr3_aa: CSSPRPDAPDGYTF
v_call: TRBV12-3/TRBV12-4; clone_size: -; j_call: TRBJ1-2; d_call: -; cdr3_nt: TGTGCCAGCAGTCCAGACGGGGTAGTGGGGGGCTACACCTTC; cdr3_aa: CASSPDGVVGGYTF
v_call: TRBV20-1; clone_size: -; j_call: TRBJ1-6; d_call: -; cdr3_nt: TGCAGTGCTAGAGCGGCGACAGCCGACTATAATTCACCCCTCCACTTT; cdr3_aa: CSARAATADYNSPLHF
v_call: TRBV7-3; clone_size: once; j_call: TRBJ2-3; d_call: -; cdr3_nt: TGTGCCAGCAGCTTTCTCGGGGGCTACACAGATACGCAGTATTTT; cdr3_aa: CASSFLGGYTDTQYF
v_call: TRBV19; clone_size: -; j_call: TRBJ2-4; d_call: -; cdr3_nt: TGTGCCAGTAGCCCAGCGGTGGTAGGCATTCAGTACTTC; cdr3_aa: CASSPAVVGIQYF
v_call: TRBV10-3; clone_size: -; j_call: TRBJ2-3; d_call: -; cdr3_nt: TGTGCCACCCGACTGGAGGGGGGAAGCAGATACGCGTATTTT; cdr3_aa: CATRLEGGSRYAYF